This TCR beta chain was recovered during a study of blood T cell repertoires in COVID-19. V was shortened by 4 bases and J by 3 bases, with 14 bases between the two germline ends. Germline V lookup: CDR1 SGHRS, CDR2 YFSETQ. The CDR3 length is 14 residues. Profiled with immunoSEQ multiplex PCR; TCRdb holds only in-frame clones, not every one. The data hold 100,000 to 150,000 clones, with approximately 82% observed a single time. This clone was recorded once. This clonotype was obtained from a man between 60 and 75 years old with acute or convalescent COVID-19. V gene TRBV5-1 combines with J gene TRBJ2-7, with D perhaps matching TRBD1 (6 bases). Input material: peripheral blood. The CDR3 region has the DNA TGCGCCAGCAGCCCTGGACAGACCCACTACGAGCAGTACTTC. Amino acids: CASSPGQTHYEQYF.